The next 19 T cell receptor beta chains were all read from a single sample in a study of blood T cell repertoires in COVID-19. Assay used: immunoSEQ multiplex PCR; TCRdb lists only in-frame clones, some missing. Of a few hundred thousand clones detected, roughly 90% appear once; the ten largest clones hold 2.5% to 3%. Sequenced input: PBMCs or T cells enriched from blood (not recorded which). These receptors originate from a woman between 45 and 65 years old who had been exposed to COVID-19.

This clone showed up just once. The chain joins TRBV5-4 to TRBJ1-6; 9 nucleotides match TRBD1. V gave up 4 bases and J gave up 4 bases; unmatched junction bases: 3. CDR3 length equals 15 residues. CDR1 SGHNT and CDR2 YYREEE come from the germline V gene (reference sequence). Here the CDR3 reads CASSTGGGYNSPLHF. The CDR3 DNA reads as TGTGCCAGCAGCACAGGGGGCGGGTATAATTCACCCCTCCACTTT.

V is TRBV3-1 (or the pseudogene TRBV3-2) and J is TRBJ1-5; no firm D call. CDR1 is LGHDT, CDR2 YNNKEL, per germline (reference sequence). The CDR3 length is 14 residues. With 1 base removed from V and 3 bases from J, the gap between germline ends came to 7 bases. CDR3 DNA: TGTGCCAGCAGCCAAGGGACTGACAATCAGCCCCAGCATTTT. It codes for CASSQGTDNQPQHF.

In this sample, this clone turned up once. Written as DNA, the CDR3 is TGTGCCATCAGTGAGTCAACTTATAGCAATCAGCCCCAGCATTTT. It encodes CAISESTYSNQPQHF. The chain joins TRBV10-3 to TRBJ1-5; D unresolved. The length of the CDR3 is 15 residues. V lost 0 bases and J 0 bases, leaving 6 bases between the germline ends. CDR1 is ENHRY and CDR2 is SYGVKD in the germline V gene.

The gene calls are TRBV9 and TRBJ1-2; D unresolved. Trimming shortened V by 0 bases and J by 0 bases, and 12 bases separated the two germline ends. The CDR3 totals 16 residues. Looked up from germline, CDR1 is SGDLS and CDR2 is YYNGEE. The CDR3 DNA follows: TGTGCCAGCAGCGTAGCCCCTGGCGGATCTAACTATGGCTACACCTTC. It is translated as CASSVAPGGSNYGYTF.

In this sample, this clone turned up a few times. The rearrangement uses TRBV19 and TRBJ1-5; TRBD1 matches at 7 bases. This CDR3 contains 15 residues. V was pared by 6 bases and J by 6 bases, with 11 bases of the junction left unmatched. Per germline, CDR1 LNHDA and CDR2 SQIVND (reference sequence). The CDR3 here is CASRIDREVSQPQHF. The CDR3 nucleotides are TGTGCCAGTAGGATTGACAGGGAGGTGAGTCAGCCCCAGCATTTT.

This chain connects TRBV7-2 to TRBJ1-3; possible D gene TRBD1, 5 bases. CDR1 and CDR2 (germline): SGHTA, FQGNSA. The CDR3 has 15 residues. V was shortened by 5 bases and J by 2 bases, with 13 bases between the two germline ends. The CDR3 sequence: CASSPASGAGNTIYF. CDR3 DNA: TGTGCCAGCAGCCCCGCCTCGGGGGCTGGAAACACCATATATTTT.

This chain connects TRBV19 to TRBJ2-7; D gene unclear. The CDR3 is 13 amino acids. Per germline, CDR1 LNHDA and CDR2 SQIVND (reference sequence). Deletions cut 4 bases from V and 1 base from J, with 8 bases between. The CDR3 sequence is CASSTSRSYEQYF. In DNA, the CDR3 is TGTGCCAGTAGTACGTCGAGGTCCTACGAGCAGTACTTC.

The chain links TRBV2 to TRBJ2-7; D gene ambiguous. V dropped 0 bases and J dropped 1 base, with 4 bases sitting between them. This CDR3 is built from 13 residues. Germline loops: CDR1 SNHLY, CDR2 FYNNEI. CDR3: CASSEATSYEQYF. The CDR3 DNA reads TGTGCCAGCAGTGAAGCGACTTCCTACGAGCAGTACTTC. Drawing the rest from reference TRBV2 and TRBJ2-7, the complete variable domain is EPEVTQTPSHQVTQMGQEVILRCVPISNHLYFYWYRQILGQKVEFLVSFYNNEISEKSEIFDDQFSVERPDGSNFTLKIRSTKLEDSAMYFCASSEATSYEQYFGPGTRLTVT.

This chain joins TRBV19 and TRBJ1-2; D is possibly TRBD1 (5 bases). The CDR3 has 14 residues. The germline CDR1 and CDR2 sequences are LNHDA and SQIVND (reference sequence). Trimming cost V 5 bases and J 3 bases, with 13 bases left between them. DNA of the CDR3: TGTGCCAGTAGTCCACCGGGGGTGGACTATGGCTACACCTTC. Its protein is CASSPPGVDYGYTF.

For this clone: Relative to the germline gene, one junction end is altered; a read error may explain this. V usage is TRBV4-1 and J usage is TRBJ1-2; unclear D gene. The CDR3 totals 15 residues. Germline-derived CDR1 and CDR2 are MGHRA and YSYEKL. As DNA, the CDR3 is TGCGCCAGCAGCCAAGATATTGGGGTCAGCCGCTGGACTTTCTTC. It yields the protein CASSQDIGVSRWTFF.

This chain connects TRBV7-2 to TRBJ2-7; a weak D match, TRBD1 (6 bases). CDR1 is SGHTA and CDR2 is FQGNSA in the germline V gene. This CDR3 has 16 residues. V dropped 1 base and J dropped 0 bases, with 13 bases sitting between them. The DNA for the CDR3 is TGTGCCAGCAGCTTAGGCACAGGGAAAAGCTCCTACGAGCAGTACTTC. Protein sequence: CASSLGTGKSSYEQYF.

The chain has TRBV3-1 (or the pseudogene TRBV3-2) and TRBJ1-3, with TRBD1 matching 8 bases. Germline CDR1 and CDR2: LGHDT and YNNKEL (reference sequence). The trim removed 0 bases at V and 3 bases at J, leaving 7 bases unmatched. The CDR3 has 17 amino acids. The CDR3 is CASSQETGGGDGNTIYF. For the CDR3, the DNA is TGTGCCAGCAGCCAAGAAACAGGGGGAGGAGATGGAAACACCATATATTTT.

The chain is built from TRBV7-9 and TRBJ1-2, with TRBD1 matching over 9 bases. CDR3 length equals 16 residues. V lost 1 base to trimming and J lost 5 bases; unmatched junction nucleotides: 8. The germline V gene encodes CDR1 SEHNR and CDR2 FQNEAQ (reference sequence). Written as DNA, the CDR3 is TGTGCCAGCAGCTTAGGAGCCGGGACAGGGCCATATGGCTACACCTTC. Amino acids: CASSLGAGTGPYGYTF.

The chain couples TRBV2 to TRBJ2-7; a possible D gene is TRBD2 (5 bases). Deletions cut 6 bases from V and 4 bases from J, with 13 bases between. The CDR3 loop spans 13 amino acids. CDR1 is SNHLY, CDR2 FYNNEI, per germline. In nucleotides, the CDR3 is TGTGCCAGCAGCGGCGACGGGGTGTACGAGCAGTACTTC. It specifies CASSGDGVYEQYF. The full variable domain, completed using reference TRBV2 and TRBJ2-7, is EPEVTQTPSHQVTQMGQEVILRCVPISNHLYFYWYRQILGQKVEFLVSFYNNEISEKSEIFDDQFSVERPDGSNFTLKIRSTKLEDSAMYFCASSGDGVYEQYFGPGTRLTVT.

V is TRBV1 and J is TRBJ2-4; the DNA was not compared with TRBD2, the D call given in the table. TRBV1 is labeled a pseudogene. This CDR3 has 14 residues. The CDR3 is CTSSPLLDINIQYF. CDR3 nucleotide sequence: TGCACCAGCAGCCCACTATTGGATATTAACATTCAGTACTTC.

This chain links TRBV11-2 with TRBJ1-1; 11 nucleotides align to TRBD1. Trimming removed 10 bases from V and 6 bases from J; junction bases left unmatched: 10. Germline values: CDR1 SGHAT, CDR2 FQNNGV. The CDR3 is 14 amino acids. CDR3 sequence (DNA): TGTGCCACCGCGCCGGTGGGACAGGGGGCTGAAGCTTTCTTT. This gives the protein CATAPVGQGAEAFF.

This clone was seen a few times. The rearrangement uses TRBV10-1 and TRBJ2-2; 9 nucleotides agree with TRBD1. Looked up from germline, CDR1 is WNHNN and CDR2 is SYGVQD (reference sequence). Germline trimming cut 1 base from V and 3 bases from J; bases unmatched to any gene: 9. There are 18 residues in the CDR3. This CDR3 reads CASSEWGPGQGDTGELFF. The CDR3 coding sequence is TGCGCCAGCAGTGAGTGGGGACCGGGACAGGGCGACACCGGGGAGCTGTTTTTT.

The J gene is TRBJ1-4, the V gene TRBV6-5; D not resolved. Germline V gene sequence: CDR1 MNHEY, CDR2 SVGAGI. Trimming took 7 bases from V and 0 from J, leaving 9 bases between them. This CDR3 comprises 14 residues. The CDR3: CASTTPATNEKLFF. Here the CDR3 DNA reads TGTGCCAGCACTACTCCTGCAACTAATGAAAAACTGTTTTTT.

The V and J genes are TRBV30 and TRBJ2-7; TRBD2 is a possible D gene (6 bases). CDR1 is GTSNPN, CDR2 SVGIG, per germline (reference sequence). V gave up 0 bases and J gave up 3 bases, with 12 bases separating them. This CDR3 comprises 14 residues. In nucleotides, the CDR3 is TGTGCCTGGAGTGTTGGGGCGGGGAGCTACGAGCAGTACTTC. It specifies CAWSVGAGSYEQYF.